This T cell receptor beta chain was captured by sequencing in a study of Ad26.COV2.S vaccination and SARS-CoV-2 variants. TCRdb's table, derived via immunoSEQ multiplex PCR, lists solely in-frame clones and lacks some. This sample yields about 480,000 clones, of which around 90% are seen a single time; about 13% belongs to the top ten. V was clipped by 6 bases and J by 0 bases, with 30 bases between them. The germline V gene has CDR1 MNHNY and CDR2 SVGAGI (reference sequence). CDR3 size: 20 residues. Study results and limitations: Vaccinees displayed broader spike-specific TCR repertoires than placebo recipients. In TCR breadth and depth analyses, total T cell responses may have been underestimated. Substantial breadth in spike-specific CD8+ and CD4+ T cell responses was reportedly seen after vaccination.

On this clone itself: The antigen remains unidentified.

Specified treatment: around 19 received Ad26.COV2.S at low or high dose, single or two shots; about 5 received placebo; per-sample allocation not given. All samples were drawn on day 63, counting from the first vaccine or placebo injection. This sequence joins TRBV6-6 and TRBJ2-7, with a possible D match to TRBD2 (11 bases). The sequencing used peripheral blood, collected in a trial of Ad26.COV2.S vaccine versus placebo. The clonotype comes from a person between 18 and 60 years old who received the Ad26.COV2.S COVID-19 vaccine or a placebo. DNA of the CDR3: TGTGCCAGCAGCCTACTAGGAGGACAGGGGGGGACTAGCGGCTCCTACGAGCAGTACTTC. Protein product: CASSLLGGQGGTSGSYEQYF.